These 30 T cell receptor beta chains were all obtained from the same sample, sequenced in a study of T cell responses to AZD1222 COVID-19 vaccine. Method: immunoSEQ multiplex PCR; TCRdb's copy keeps in-frame clones and lacks some. The sample lists about 200,000 clones, roughly 92% occurring once. Sequencing used peripheral blood, obtained on day 0 of AZD1222 vaccination. These receptors originate from an adult in good health.

The V call is TRBV9, the J call TRBJ1-6; tentative D call: TRBD1 (5 bases). This CDR3 has 13 residues. Between the trimmed V and J ends, which lost 9 bases and 9 bases, there was a span of 16 bases. The germline gives CDR1 SGDLS, CDR2 YYNGEE. The CDR3 here is CATGGSSGSPLHF. The DNA of the CDR3 is TGTGCCACCGGGGGGTCCTCCGGTTCACCCCTCCACTTT.

The CDR3 loop is CASRKMAGGLRGYTF. CDR3 nucleotide sequence: TGTGCCAGCAGAAAGATGGCGGGCGGGTTGCGCGGCTACACCTTC. The gene calls are TRBV7-9 and TRBJ1-2; D is uncertain. Trimming removed 6 bases from V and 8 bases from J, with 22 bases in between. CDR1 is SEHNR, CDR2 FQNEAQ, per germline (reference sequence). This CDR3 region has 15 residues.

The J gene is TRBJ1-2, the V gene TRBV21-1. TRBV21-1 is assigned pseudogene status. The CDR3 consists of 11 residues. This CDR3 is CASLGIYGYTF. The CDR3 DNA follows: TGTGCCAGCCTAGGGATCTATGGCTACACCTTC.

The rearrangement links TRBV6-4 to TRBJ2-3; D call uncertain. CDR1 MRHNA and CDR2 SNTAGT come from the germline V gene. Trimming left V 5 bases short and J 1 base short, with 13 bases between. The length of the CDR3 is 15 residues. The CDR3 DNA is TGTGCCAGCAGTACCCATCTGACTGGCACAGATACGCAGTATTTT. It encodes CASSTHLTGTDTQYF.

The chain carries TRBV6-5 and TRBJ1-6, with D uncertain. The V gene lost 4 bases and the J gene lost 9 bases, with 13 bases spanning the gap. CDR1 is MNHEY, CDR2 SVGAGI, per germline. This CDR3 contains 14 residues. The CDR3 sequence: CASSLGTLSSPLHF. CDR3 in DNA: TGTGCCAGCAGTTTGGGAACCTTAAGTTCACCCCTCCACTTT.

The chain uses TRBV9 and TRBJ1-6; D ambiguous. V was shortened by 0 bases and J by 7 bases, with 2 bases between the two germline ends. The length of the CDR3 is 12 residues. Germline V gene lookup returns CDR1 SGDLS and CDR2 YYNGEE. The CDR3 DNA reads TGTGCCAGCAGCGTAGGAAATTCACCCCTCCACTTT. Translation gives CASSVGNSPLHF.

The chain uses TRBV2 and TRBJ2-3; TRBD1 matches 7 bases. Per the germline V gene, CDR1 is SNHLY and CDR2 is FYNNEI. V shed 4 bases and J 10 bases; nucleotides not matched to a gene: 14. This CDR3 is 15 amino acids long. As DNA, the CDR3 is TGTGCCAGCAGTGTCGGGACAGCCTTGTACGATGCGCAGTATTTT. Translation gives CASSVGTALYDAQYF.

The chain recombines TRBV19 with TRBJ1-2, with D maybe TRBD1 (5 bases). Trimming left V 9 bases short and J 4 bases short, with 15 bases between. CDR3 length: 13 residues. The germline V gene has CDR1 LNHDA and CDR2 SQIVND (reference sequence). CDR3: CASRYGTSYGYTF. Written as DNA, the CDR3 is TGTGCCAGCCGATACGGGACTTCCTATGGCTACACCTTC.

V usage is TRBV5-1 and J usage is TRBJ1-2, with D hard to call. Trimming took off 5 bases at V and 7 bases at J, with 15 bases between the two ends. This CDR3 region has 13 residues. Germline CDR1 reads SGHRS; CDR2 reads YFSETQ. The CDR3 loop reads CASREQREGGYTF. The CDR3 nucleotides are TGCGCCAGCAGGGAACAGCGGGAGGGTGGCTACACCTTC.

The J gene is TRBJ2-3, the V gene TRBV3-1 (or the pseudogene TRBV3-2), with unresolved D. The ends were cut back, 10 bases at V and 6 bases at J, with 14 bases in the middle. CDR3 length equals 12 residues. Germline V gene sequence: CDR1 LGHDT, CDR2 YNNKEL (reference sequence). The CDR3 protein is CATRAGVDTQYF. CDR3 bases: TGTGCCACCAGAGCCGGAGTGGATACGCAGTATTTT.

The J gene is TRBJ1-4, the V gene TRBV28, with a possible D match to TRBD1 (5 bases). CDR1 MDHEN and CDR2 SYDVKM come from the germline V gene. The V and J ends lost 6 bases and 3 bases respectively, with 14 bases between them. CDR3 length equals 15 residues. The CDR3 here is CASRPAGGANEKLFF. In DNA form, the CDR3 reads TGTGCCAGCAGACCAGCCGGGGGGGCTAATGAAAAACTGTTTTTT.

This clone was seen once. The chain has TRBV7-9 and TRBJ1-4; D is perhaps TRBD1 (6 bases). The CDR3 is 17 amino acids. Germline V gene lookup returns CDR1 SEHNR and CDR2 FQNEAQ (reference sequence). Trimming stripped 3 bases from V and 8 bases from J, with 22 bases between. The CDR3 is CASSFGYRVPRGEKLFF. In nucleotides, the CDR3 is TGTGCCAGCAGCTTCGGTTACAGGGTCCCCCGAGGGGAAAAACTGTTTTTT.

The J gene is TRBJ1-2, the V gene TRBV6-2 or TRBV6-3, with D possibly TRBD1 on 6 matching bases. V was shortened by 6 bases and J by 6 bases, with 14 bases between the two germline ends. The CDR3 sequence is 13 residues long. Germline CDR1 is MNHEY and CDR2 is SVGEGT. In DNA, the CDR3 is TGTGCCAGCAGCCGGCAGGGGACCGATGGCTACACCTTC. This codes for CASSRQGTDGYTF.

V gene TRBV18 combines with J gene TRBJ2-5; 8 bases are a match to TRBD1. Germline assignment: CDR1 KGHSH and CDR2 LQKENI. J lost 7 bases, V lost 6 bases, and 13 bases had no gene match. The CDR3 spans 15 residues. The chain's CDR3 is CASSRTGLDDATQYF. As DNA, the CDR3 is TGTGCCAGCTCCCGGACAGGGCTTGATGATGCGACCCAGTACTTC. The variable domain in full, with the rest retrieved from reference TRBV18 and TRBJ2-5, is NAGVMQNPRHLVRRRGQEARLRCSPMKGHSHVYWYRQLPEEGLKFMVYLQKENIIDESGMPKERFSAEFPKEGPSILRIQQVVRGDSAAYFCASSRTGLDDATQYFGPGTRLLVL.

The CDR3 loop is CASSEGAHYNSPLHF. CDR3 coding DNA: TGCGCCAGCAGTGAAGGGGCGCATTATAATTCACCCCTCCACTTT. The V call is TRBV10-2, the J call TRBJ1-6; maybe TRBD1 (5 bases). This CDR3 comprises 15 residues. Trimming stripped 3 bases from V and 4 bases from J, with 10 bases between. Looked up from germline, CDR1 is WSHSY and CDR2 is SAAADI.

There are a few counts of this clone. The chain carries TRBV5-6 and TRBJ1-1, with D maybe TRBD1 (5 bases). Germline V lookup: CDR1 SGHDT, CDR2 YYEEEE. CDR3 size: 14 residues. Trimming shortened V by 7 bases and J by 2 bases, and 15 bases separated the two germline ends. CDR3 amino acids: CASATPGANTEAFF. CDR3 sequence (DNA): TGTGCCAGCGCTACTCCTGGGGCTAACACTGAAGCTTTCTTT.

The rearrangement joins TRBV30 to TRBJ2-1; D gene unclear. Germline lookup yields CDR1 GTSNPN and CDR2 SVGIG (reference sequence). This CDR3 comprises 13 residues. With 7 bases removed from V and 7 bases from J, the gap between germline ends came to 17 bases. DNA for the CDR3: TGTGCCTCCTTAAAAGGAGTTCGTAATGAGCAGTTCTTC. Amino acid sequence: CASLKGVRNEQFF.

The rearrangement links TRBV6-5 to TRBJ1-2, with unresolved D. Trimming removed 5 bases at V and 11 bases at J, with 18 bases between. This CDR3 comprises 13 residues. CDR1 is MNHEY, CDR2 SVGAGI, per germline. This chain's CDR3 is CASSRTVLLGYTF. In DNA, the CDR3 is TGTGCCAGCAGTCGTACGGTTTTGCTGGGATACACCTTC.

The V call is TRBV30, the J call TRBJ1-1, with 7 bases matching TRBD1. This CDR3 region has 13 residues. Germline CDR1 GTSNPN, CDR2 SVGIG (reference sequence). V lost 1 base, J lost 4 bases, and 3 bases stayed unmatched. The CDR3 is CAWSEGASTEAFF. The CDR3 DNA reads TGTGCCTGGAGTGAGGGGGCGAGCACTGAAGCTTTCTTT.

Comment on this clone: Other DNA sequences of this sample code for an identical CDR3. The chain uses TRBV5-1 and TRBJ1-2; 7 bases are a match to TRBD1. This CDR3 spans 12 amino acids. V lost 0 bases to trimming and J lost 8 bases; unmatched junction nucleotides: 1. Germline CDR1 and CDR2: SGHRS and YFSETQ. CDR3 nucleotide sequence: TGCGCCAGCAGCTTGGGACAGGGAGGCTACACCTTC. Translation gives CASSLGQGGYTF.

CDR3 in DNA: TGTGCCAGCAAAACCGGGACCGACGTCTTTCGGCCCCAGCATTTT. It translates to CASKTGTDVFRPQHF. The J gene is TRBJ1-5, the V gene TRBV6-5, with TRBD1 as a possible D gene (5 bases). Per germline, CDR1 MNHEY and CDR2 SVGAGI. Trimming left V 7 bases short and J 9 bases short, with 22 bases between. The CDR3 totals 15 residues.

The V gene is TRBV18, the J gene TRBJ1-2; no definite D call. CDR1 KGHSH and CDR2 LQKENI come from the germline V gene. The CDR3 has 13 residues. Trimming pared 6 bases from V and 3 bases from J, leaving 11 bases between. CDR3 bases: TGTGCCAGCTCCCTCAACCGGGACTATGGCTACACCTTC. This codes for CASSLNRDYGYTF.

This chain connects TRBV28 to TRBJ1-1; no firm D call. Germline V lookup: CDR1 MDHEN, CDR2 SYDVKM. V was cut by 1 base and J by 8 bases, with 8 bases left in between. CDR3 length: 12 residues. In nucleotides, the CDR3 is TGTGCCAGCAGTTTATCCGTCGGGGAAGCTTTCTTT. Amino acid sequence: CASSLSVGEAFF.

The V and J genes are TRBV9 and TRBJ1-3; D gene ambiguous. The CDR3 extends over 16 amino acids. CDR1 is SGDLS and CDR2 is YYNGEE in the germline V gene. V was trimmed by 0 bases and J by 0 bases, leaving 10 bases between them. The CDR3, as DNA: TGTGCCAGCAGCGTAGCGCACAGAAGCTCTGGAAACACCATATATTTT. Translating it yields CASSVAHRSSGNTIYF. Full variable domain (remainder filled in from reference TRBV9 and TRBJ1-3): DSGVTQTPKHLITATGQRVTLRCSPRSGDLSVYWYQQSLDQGLQFLIQYYNGEERAKGNILERFSAQQFPDLHSELNLSSLELGDSALYFCASSVAHRSSGNTIYFGEGSWLTVV.

J is TRBJ2-5 and V is TRBV5-6; D is uncertain. With 0 bases removed from V and 2 bases from J, the gap between germline ends came to 8 bases. CDR3 length: 14 residues. Germline assignment: CDR1 SGHDT and CDR2 YYEEEE. The DNA for the CDR3 is TGTGCCAGCAGCTTGGTGGCAACACAAGAGACCCAGTACTTC. Its translation is CASSLVATQETQYF.

The V call is TRBV7-8, the J call TRBJ2-7; TRBD1 matches 8 bases. Germline V lookup: CDR1 SGHVS, CDR2 FQNEAQ. The trim removed 5 bases at V and 2 bases at J, leaving 11 bases unmatched. The CDR3 runs to 16 residues. The CDR3 bases are TGTGCCAGCAGCGCACGACAGGGGACTGGGGCCTACGAGCAGTACTTC. Its protein product is CASSARQGTGAYEQYF.

The chain is built from TRBV15 and TRBJ2-6; D perhaps matches TRBD2 (6 bases). Trimming removed 0 bases at V and 1 base at J, with 7 bases between. From germline, CDR1 is LNHNV and CDR2 YYDKDF (reference sequence). This CDR3 spans 16 amino acids. The CDR3 sequence is CATSRDGGSGANVLTF. CDR3 in DNA: TGTGCCACCAGCAGAGATGGGGGGTCTGGGGCCAACGTCCTGACTTTC.

V is TRBV19 and J is TRBJ1-6; D unresolved. The V end lost 5 bases, the J end lost 0 bases, and 17 bases lay between the germline ends. The germline gives CDR1 LNHDA, CDR2 SQIVND (reference sequence). This CDR3 comprises 18 residues. CDR3 sequence (DNA): TGTGCCAGTAGTTCCCTGGCGGGAACGAGCTCCTATAATTCACCCCTCCACTTT. Protein: CASSSLAGTSSYNSPLHF.

The V call is TRBV30, the J call TRBJ1-2; weak D call: TRBD1 (5 bases). The CDR3 has 15 residues. Germline CDR1 reads GTSNPN; CDR2 reads SVGIG (reference sequence). Trimming left V 1 base short and J 4 bases short, with 16 bases between. The CDR3 DNA follows: TGTGCCTGGAGTGACTTGCCAGGGTTTAGCTATGGCTACACCTTC. Protein product: CAWSDLPGFSYGYTF.

V usage is TRBV2 and J usage is TRBJ1-5; the D gene is possibly TRBD1 (5 bases). The CDR3 is 14 amino acids. The V end was cut by 5 bases, the J end by 0 bases, with 8 bases between. CDR1 and CDR2 (germline): SNHLY, FYNNEI. CDR3 DNA sequence: TGTGCCAGCAGTAAAGGGGATAGCAATCAGCCCCAGCATTTT. Amino acids: CASSKGDSNQPQHF.